This TCR beta chain is drawn from a study of cytomegalovirus exposure and HLA in healthy donors. Study outcomes and limitations: A link between a missense DCLRE1C variant and TCR beta V- and J-gene trimming emerged from a later analysis. For most TCR sequences rarity was the rule, although some public TCRs occurred in many donors.

Regarding this clone: The antigen is not known.

Trimming removed 1 base at V and 7 bases at J, with 23 bases between. CDR3 length equals 18 residues. Germline CDR1 reads MDHEN; CDR2 reads SYDVKM. The PCR had 60 Vbeta and 13 Jbeta primers. TCRdb's table, derived via immunoSEQ multiplex PCR, lists solely in-frame clones and lacks some. Found here are approximately 220,000 clones, approximately 83% of them singletons; the top ten hold more than 1.3%. Input material: PBMCs. The TCR sequence derives from a girl aged 5-17 years in good health and CMV-seronegative. This rearrangement joins TRBV28 to TRBJ2-1, with TRBD2 as a possible D gene (7 bases). CDR3 residues: CASSLFGGGPLRGNEQFF. CDR3 sequence (DNA): TGTGCCAGCAGTTTATTTGGCGGGGGCCCTCTAAGAGGGAATGAGCAGTTCTTC. The variable domain in full, with the rest retrieved from reference TRBV28 and TRBJ2-1, is DVKVTQSSRYLVKRTGEKVFLECVQDMDHENMFWYRQDPGLGLRLIYFSYDVKMKEKGDIPEGYSVSREKKERFSLILESASTNQTSMYLCASSLFGGGPLRGNEQFFGPGTRLTVL.